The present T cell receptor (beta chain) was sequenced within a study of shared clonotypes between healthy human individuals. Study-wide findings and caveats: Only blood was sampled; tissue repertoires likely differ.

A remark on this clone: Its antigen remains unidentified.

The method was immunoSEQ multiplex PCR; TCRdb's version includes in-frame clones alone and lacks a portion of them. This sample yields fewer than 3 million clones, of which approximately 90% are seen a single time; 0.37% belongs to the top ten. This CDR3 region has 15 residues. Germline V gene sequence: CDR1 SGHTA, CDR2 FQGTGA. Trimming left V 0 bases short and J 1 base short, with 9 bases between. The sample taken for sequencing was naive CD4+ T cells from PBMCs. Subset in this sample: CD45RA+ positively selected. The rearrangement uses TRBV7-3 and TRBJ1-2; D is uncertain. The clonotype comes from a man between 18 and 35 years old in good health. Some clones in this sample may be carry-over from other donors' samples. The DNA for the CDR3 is TGTGCCAGCAGCTTAACAGCCGGGATTAACTATGGCTACACCTTC. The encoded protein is CASSLTAGINYGYTF.